This T cell receptor (beta chain) was sequenced for a study of T-cell reconstitution after alpha-beta-depleted transplantation in children. The V segment lost 3 bases and the J segment 5 bases; nucleotides outside the gene matches: 5. The CDR3 is 16 amino acids. CDR1 is DFQATT, CDR2 SNEGSKA, per germline (reference sequence). For TCRbeta, the library was prepared with unique molecular identifiers. TCRdb analysed the PCR reads with MiXCR anew, one entry per CDR3 protein. This sample has approximately 640,000 distinct CDR3 sequences; over 15% occur once, and the top ten carry 1.1%. V is TRBV20-1 and J is TRBJ2-2; 14 bases match TRBD2. The receptor was isolated from a human donor who donated a stem cell graft to a child with acute myeloid leukemia. The material was PBMCs from the stem cell graft donor, obtained from the stem cell graft. This CDR3 is CSARAGLAGATGELFF. CDR3 DNA: TGCAGTGCTAGGGCGGGACTAGCGGGGGCGACCGGGGAGCTGTTTTTT.